This is a list of T cell receptor beta chains from one sample in a study of radiotherapy plus CTLA-4 blockade in lung cancer. Assay: immunoSEQ multiplex PCR; the TCRdb copy retains only in-frame clones and omits some. The sample shows about 68,000 clones, 79% of them seen only once. Sequenced here: peripheral blood, sampled from a patient treated with radiotherapy plus ipilimumab. These receptors were collected from a human donor with non-small cell lung cancer who had a complete response to radiotherapy plus ipilimumab. Each CDR3 is given with its conserved first and last residue. Each record gives: clone size, D gene, J gene, V gene, CDR3 protein, CDR3 DNA. A D gene is named only where the DNA matches it firmly. Clone sizes are given selectively: once, few, many, or a class where the clone is expanded.

clone_size: -; d_call: -; j_call: TRBJ1-5; v_call: TRBV7-9; cdr3_aa: CASSLDGRRPQHF; cdr3_nt: TGTGCCAGCAGCTTAGACGGGCGCCGGCCCCAGCATTTT
clone_size: -; d_call: -; j_call: TRBJ1-5; v_call: TRBV19; cdr3_aa: CASSKRAPRSFQPQHF; cdr3_nt: TGTGCCAGTAGCAAGCGCGCACCGAGGAGTTTTCAGCCCCAGCATTTT
clone_size: -; d_call: -; j_call: TRBJ1-4; v_call: TRBV10-3; cdr3_aa: CAISDSRGVEEKLFF; cdr3_nt: TGTGCCATCAGTGACTCGCGGGGGGTCGAGGAAAAACTGTTTTTT
clone_size: -; d_call: -; j_call: TRBJ1-2; v_call: TRBV27; cdr3_aa: CASRPTGAGYGYTF; cdr3_nt: TGTGCCAGCAGACCGACAGGAGCTGGGTATGGCTACACCTTC
clone_size: -; d_call: -; j_call: TRBJ1-3; v_call: TRBV2; cdr3_aa: CASSLSGRKNTIYF; cdr3_nt: TGTGCCAGCAGTCTGTCGGGACGGAAAAACACCATATATTTT
clone_size: -; d_call: TRBD2; j_call: TRBJ2-1; v_call: TRBV19; cdr3_aa: CASSIRTSGGSEQFF; cdr3_nt: TGTGCCAGTAGTATCCGGACTAGCGGGGGGAGTGAGCAGTTCTTC
clone_size: -; d_call: TRBD1; j_call: TRBJ2-2; v_call: TRBV7-2; cdr3_aa: CASSLVGTGVTGELFF; cdr3_nt: TGTGCCAGCAGCTTAGTAGGGACAGGGGTAACCGGGGAGCTGTTTTTT
clone_size: -; d_call: -; j_call: TRBJ1-1; v_call: TRBV5-1; cdr3_aa: CASSLEVEGRSEAFF; cdr3_nt: TGCGCCAGCAGCTTGGAGGTGGAGGGACGGTCTGAAGCTTTCTTT
clone_size: -; d_call: -; j_call: TRBJ1-1; v_call: TRBV29-1; cdr3_aa: CSVARGSTEAFF; cdr3_nt: TGCAGCGTTGCTAGGGGATCCACTGAAGCTTTCTTT
clone_size: few; d_call: TRBD2; j_call: TRBJ2-1; v_call: TRBV4-1; cdr3_aa: CASGGVGLAGGLPNEQFF; cdr3_nt: TGCGCCAGCGGGGGGGTGGGGCTAGCGGGAGGCCTCCCCAATGAGCAGTTCTTC
clone_size: once; d_call: -; j_call: TRBJ1-6; v_call: TRBV5-1; cdr3_aa: CASSLAPGGDSYNSPLHF; cdr3_nt: TGCGCCAGCAGCTTGGCCCCGGGGGGAGATTCTTATAATTCACCCCTCCACTTT
clone_size: -; d_call: -; j_call: TRBJ2-1; v_call: TRBV9; cdr3_aa: CASSVGQGDNEQFF; cdr3_nt: TGTGCCAGCAGCGTAGGCCAGGGCGACAATGAGCAGTTCTTC
clone_size: -; d_call: -; j_call: TRBJ1-4; v_call: TRBV19; cdr3_aa: CASSTGLNNEKLFF; cdr3_nt: TGTGCCAGTAGTACGGGACTCAACAATGAAAAACTGTTTTTT
clone_size: -; d_call: -; j_call: TRBJ2-5; v_call: TRBV19; cdr3_aa: CASGKWETQYF; cdr3_nt: TGTGCCAGTGGAAAGTGGGAGACCCAGTACTTC
clone_size: -; d_call: -; j_call: TRBJ2-5; v_call: TRBV5-1; cdr3_aa: CASSLDLETQYF; cdr3_nt: TGCGCCAGCAGCTTGGATCTGGAGACCCAGTACTTC
clone_size: once; d_call: -; j_call: TRBJ2-5; v_call: TRBV19; cdr3_aa: CASSFGARETQYF; cdr3_nt: TGTGCCAGTAGTTTCGGGGCGAGAGAGACCCAGTACTTC
clone_size: once; d_call: -; j_call: TRBJ1-5; v_call: TRBV11-2; cdr3_aa: CASSVTTGQAQHF; cdr3_nt: TGTGCCAGCAGCGTTACCACGGGTCAGGCCCAGCATTTT
clone_size: -; d_call: -; j_call: TRBJ1-1; v_call: TRBV10-3; cdr3_aa: CAISESGSPEAFF; cdr3_nt: TGTGCCATCAGTGAGTCAGGGTCTCCTGAAGCTTTCTTT
clone_size: -; d_call: TRBD1; j_call: TRBJ1-2; v_call: TRBV29-1; cdr3_aa: CSVTRDRAFGYTF; cdr3_nt: TGCAGCGTGACTCGGGACAGGGCTTTTGGCTACACCTTC
clone_size: -; d_call: TRBD1; j_call: TRBJ1-1; v_call: TRBV9; cdr3_aa: CASSVGGQGDTEAFF; cdr3_nt: TGTGCCAGCAGCGTAGGGGGTCAGGGGGACACTGAAGCTTTCTTT
clone_size: -; d_call: TRBD1; j_call: TRBJ1-2; v_call: TRBV4-1; cdr3_aa: CASSQEGGQGARYGYTF; cdr3_nt: TGCGCCAGCAGCCAAGAAGGCGGACAGGGGGCGCGATATGGCTACACCTTC
clone_size: -; d_call: TRBD1; j_call: TRBJ1-1; v_call: TRBV6-4; cdr3_aa: CASSDTDRGTEAFF; cdr3_nt: TGTGCCAGCAGTGACACCGACAGGGGGACTGAAGCTTTCTTT
clone_size: few; d_call: -; j_call: TRBJ2-2; v_call: TRBV11-2; cdr3_aa: CASSLERTGELFF; cdr3_nt: TGTGCCAGCAGCTTAGAACGCACCGGGGAGCTGTTTTTT
clone_size: -; d_call: -; j_call: TRBJ1-1; v_call: TRBV28; cdr3_aa: CASSLFGRGGEAFF; cdr3_nt: TGTGCCAGCAGTTTATTTGGTAGGGGGGGTGAAGCTTTCTTT
clone_size: -; d_call: -; j_call: TRBJ1-6; v_call: TRBV18; cdr3_aa: CASSPSLGYNSPLHF; cdr3_nt: TGTGCCAGCTCACCATCTTTGGGGTATAATTCACCCCTCCACTTT
clone_size: -; d_call: -; j_call: TRBJ1-3; v_call: TRBV30; cdr3_aa: CAWSVGGSGNTIYF; cdr3_nt: TGTGCCTGGAGTGTTGGGGGCTCTGGAAACACCATATATTTT
clone_size: -; d_call: -; j_call: TRBJ1-2; v_call: TRBV19; cdr3_aa: CASSTTWTRGGNYGYTF; cdr3_nt: TGTGCCAGTAGTACGACCTGGACACGCGGGGGCAACTATGGCTACACCTTC
clone_size: -; d_call: TRBD2; j_call: TRBJ2-1; v_call: TRBV5-1; cdr3_aa: CASSFGLLAGVTYNEQFF; cdr3_nt: TGCGCCAGCAGCTTTGGCCTACTAGCGGGAGTTACCTACAATGAGCAGTTCTTC
clone_size: -; d_call: -; j_call: TRBJ2-1; v_call: TRBV13; cdr3_aa: CASSRPAGSHNEQFF; cdr3_nt: TGTGCCAGCAGCCGCCCGGCGGGGTCCCACAATGAGCAGTTCTTC
clone_size: -; d_call: TRBD1; j_call: TRBJ2-7; v_call: TRBV9; cdr3_aa: CASSVAGTGVYEQYF; cdr3_nt: TGTGCCAGCAGCGTCGCCGGGACAGGGGTCTACGAGCAGTACTTC
clone_size: once; d_call: -; j_call: TRBJ1-5; v_call: TRBV10-1; cdr3_aa: CASSKGLNQPQHF; cdr3_nt: TGCGCCAGCAGCAAGGGGCTGAATCAGCCCCAGCATTTT
clone_size: once; d_call: TRBD1; j_call: TRBJ1-1; v_call: TRBV5-1; cdr3_aa: CASSFLRDRGVTEAFF; cdr3_nt: TGCGCCAGCAGCTTTTTGAGGGACAGGGGCGTTACTGAAGCTTTCTTT
clone_size: -; d_call: -; j_call: TRBJ1-4; v_call: TRBV12-5; cdr3_aa: CASGPGPSREKLFF; cdr3_nt: TGTGCTAGTGGTCCAGGTCCCAGCAGGGAAAAACTGTTTTTT
clone_size: -; d_call: TRBD1; j_call: TRBJ2-1; v_call: TRBV5-1; cdr3_aa: CASSSTGGSYNEQFF; cdr3_nt: TGCGCCAGCAGCTCGACAGGGGGCTCCTACAATGAGCAGTTCTTC
clone_size: few; d_call: TRBD1; j_call: TRBJ2-7; v_call: TRBV7-9; cdr3_aa: CASSLRDRSYEQYF; cdr3_nt: TGTGCCAGCAGCTTACGGGACAGGTCCTACGAGCAGTACTTC
clone_size: once; d_call: -; j_call: TRBJ1-5; v_call: TRBV16; cdr3_aa: CASSQFGSNQPQHF; cdr3_nt: TGTGCCAGCAGCCAATTTGGTAGCAATCAGCCCCAGCATTTT
clone_size: -; d_call: -; j_call: TRBJ1-1; v_call: TRBV11-2; cdr3_aa: CASSLVGNTEAFF; cdr3_nt: TGTGCCAGCAGCTTAGTGGGTAACACTGAAGCTTTCTTT